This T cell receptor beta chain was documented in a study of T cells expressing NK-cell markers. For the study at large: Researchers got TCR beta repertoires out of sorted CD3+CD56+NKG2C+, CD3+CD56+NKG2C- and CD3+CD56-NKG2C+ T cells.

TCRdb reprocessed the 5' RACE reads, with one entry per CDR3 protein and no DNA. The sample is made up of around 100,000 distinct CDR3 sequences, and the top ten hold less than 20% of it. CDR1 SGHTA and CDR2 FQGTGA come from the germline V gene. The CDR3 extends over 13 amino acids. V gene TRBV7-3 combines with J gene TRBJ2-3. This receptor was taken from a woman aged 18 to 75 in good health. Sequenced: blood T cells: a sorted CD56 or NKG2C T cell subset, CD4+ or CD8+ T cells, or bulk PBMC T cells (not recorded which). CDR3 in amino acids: CASSPKSTDTQYF. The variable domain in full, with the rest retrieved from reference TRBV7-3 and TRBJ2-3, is GAGVSQTPSNKVTEKGKYVELRCDPISGHTALYWYRQSLGQGPEFLIYFQGTGAADDSGLPNDRFFAVRPEGSVSTLKIQRTERGDSAVYLCASSPKSTDTQYFGPGTRLTVL.